This T cell receptor (beta chain) was sequenced in a study of T cells in Graves' hyperthyroidism and ophthalmopathy. Regarding the study as a whole: Before onset, by a median of around six months, the model predicted ophthalmopathy.

This clonotype was seen many times. Its antigen is unknown. Amplified regions were TCR beta CDR3 sequences from RNA transcripts. HTBI primers drove first-round RT-PCR of the TCR CDR3. TCRdb re-called the multiplex PCR reads with MiXCR, one entry per CDR3 protein. The sample has about 620,000 distinct CDR3 sequences, roughly 15% seen once. Germline V lookup: CDR1 SGHKS, CDR2 YYEKEE (reference sequence). V lost 3 bases and J lost 3, with 9 bases in between. The CDR3 is 13 amino acids. Stable disease denoted Graves' hyperthyroidism without ophthalmopathy progression within 18 months. Isolation of PBMCs was performed on 9.5 to 10 ml fresh peripheral blood.

Input material: blood. This clonotype was sampled from a woman aged 25 to 39 with Graves' hyperthyroidism. V is TRBV5-5 and J is TRBJ2-5; the D call may be TRBD1 or TRBD2 (5 bases each). Written as DNA, the CDR3 is TGTGCCAGCAGCTCGAGGGGAGAAGAGACCCAGTACTTC. As protein: CASSSRGEETQYF.